This TCR beta chain was captured by sequencing in a study of shared clonotypes between healthy human individuals. Study as a whole: For every donor, three CD4 naive, three CD4 memory, two CD8 naive and one CD8 memory plates were used. Study results and caveats: Limitation of the genetic and exposure-history diversity represented came from the few donors.

CDR3 length: 16 amino acids. Germline assignment: CDR1 SGDLS and CDR2 YYNGEE. Trimming pared 0 bases from V and 4 bases from J, leaving 16 bases between. As to this clone: Its antigen is not known.

Here immunoSEQ multiplex PCR was the method, and the copy in TCRdb shows in-frame clones only, minus some. The table records roughly 2 million clones, nearly 97% of them present only once. Input material: naive CD4+ T cells sorted from blood. Subset reported: CD45RA+ positively selected. The V call is TRBV9, the J call TRBJ1-2; weak D call: TRBD1 (6 bases). The clonotype originates from a man aged 18 to 30 in good health. CDR3 sequence: CASSVEAGGGPYGYTF. CDR3 in DNA: TGTGCCAGCAGCGTAGAGGCAGGAGGGGGTCCCTATGGCTACACCTTC.